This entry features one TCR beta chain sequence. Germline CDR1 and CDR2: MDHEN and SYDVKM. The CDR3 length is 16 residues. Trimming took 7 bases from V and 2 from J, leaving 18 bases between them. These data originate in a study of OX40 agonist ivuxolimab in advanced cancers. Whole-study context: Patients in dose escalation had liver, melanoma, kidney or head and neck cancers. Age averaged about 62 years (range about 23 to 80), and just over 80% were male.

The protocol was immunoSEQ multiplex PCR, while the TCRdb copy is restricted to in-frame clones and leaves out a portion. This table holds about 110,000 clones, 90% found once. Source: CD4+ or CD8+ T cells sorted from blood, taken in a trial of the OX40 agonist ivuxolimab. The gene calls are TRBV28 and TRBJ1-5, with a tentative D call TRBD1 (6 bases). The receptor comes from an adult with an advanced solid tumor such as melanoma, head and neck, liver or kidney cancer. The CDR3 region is CASKSNRAGGNQPQHF. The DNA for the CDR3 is TGTGCCAGCAAAAGTAACAGGGCGGGCGGCAATCAGCCCCAGCATTTT.